The present entry profiles one T cell receptor beta chain with its context. The antigen is unknown. Generated by immunoSEQ multiplex PCR, the TCRdb table keeps only in-frame clones and is missing some. The data show fewer than 900,000 clones, approximately 88% seen once. The treatment denotes: around 19 received Ad26.COV2.S at low or high dose, single or two shots; roughly five received placebo; per-sample allocation not given. Repertoires come from day 63 after the first vaccine or placebo injection. Whoever gave the sample was an adult aged 18-55 years in Boston. CDR1 and CDR2 from the germline V gene are MNHEY and SVGAGI. V dropped 10 bases and J dropped 6; count of bases not matched to a gene: 11. CDR3 length: 14 residues. The sample originates from a study of Ad26.COV2.S vaccination and SARS-CoV-2 variants. Study-wide background: Administration of Ad26.COV2.S was intramuscular, either once or twice 56 days apart. Overall study results and limits: The study found higher spike-specific TCR breadth in vaccine than placebo recipients.

The sequenced sample was peripheral blood, obtained in a trial of Ad26.COV2.S vaccine versus placebo. This TCR came from a person aged 18-60 years who received the Ad26.COV2.S COVID-19 vaccine or a placebo. The chain recombines TRBV6-5 with TRBJ1-2; 10 bases line up with TRBD1. The CDR3 DNA sequence: TGTGCCATCCCTGCCCGGGACAGGGGCGATGGCTACACCTTC. Its protein product is CAIPARDRGDGYTF.